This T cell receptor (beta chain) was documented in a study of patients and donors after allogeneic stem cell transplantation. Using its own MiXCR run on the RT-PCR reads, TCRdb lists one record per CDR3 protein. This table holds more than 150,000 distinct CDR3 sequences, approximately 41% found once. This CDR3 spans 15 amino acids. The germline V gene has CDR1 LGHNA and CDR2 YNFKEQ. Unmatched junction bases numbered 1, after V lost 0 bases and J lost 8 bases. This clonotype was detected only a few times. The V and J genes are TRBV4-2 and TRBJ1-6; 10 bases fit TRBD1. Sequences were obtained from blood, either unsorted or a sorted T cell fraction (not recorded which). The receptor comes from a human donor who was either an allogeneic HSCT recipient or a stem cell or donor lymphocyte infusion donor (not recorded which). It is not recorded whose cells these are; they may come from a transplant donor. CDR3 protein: CASSQEGTGDSPLHF. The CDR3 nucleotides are TGTGCCAGCAGCCAAGAAGGGACAGGGGATTCACCCCTCCACTTT.